This TCR beta chain was captured in a study of long-term antiretroviral therapy in people with HIV. General observations from the study: Participants lacked recorded data on ART adherence, viral resistance or therapy changes. Specimen acquisition occurred between the mid-2000s and the late 2010s, potentially under older ART regimens. Increased diversity was seen after ART, yet it remained lower than in transplant donor controls.

Comments on this clone: The antigen remains undetermined.

Sequencing used immunoSEQ v3.0 at survey level. Libraries were prepared by immunoSEQ multiplex PCR; TCRdb keeps only in-frame clonotypes and omits some of them. This table has about 26,000 clones, 80% to 85% appearing once. The source is a man over 45 with HIV. The starting material was unsorted PBMCs, obtained 2.9 years after starting antiretroviral therapy.

CDR3 protein: CASILTMNTEAFF. The CDR3, as DNA: TGTGCCAGCATCCTTACCATGAACACTGAAGCTTTCTTT. This rearrangement joins TRBV6-1 to TRBJ1-1; no definite D call. Germline lookup yields CDR1 MNHNS and CDR2 SASEGT. This CDR3 comprises 13 residues. V lost 7 bases to trimming and J lost 0 bases, with 9 bases between them.